This T cell receptor (beta chain) was recovered during a study of shared clonotypes between healthy human individuals. CD45RO-negative cells were positively selected for CCR7, leaving out terminally differentiated effector memory CD45RA+ cells. Generated by immunoSEQ multiplex PCR, the TCRdb table keeps only in-frame clones and is missing some. The sample shows more than 2 million clones, around 96% of them seen only once. What was sequenced was naive CD8+ T cells sorted from blood. The TCR originated in a man younger than 30 in good health.

The CDR3 region is CASSVGRANTEAFF. As DNA, the CDR3 is TGTGCCAGCAGCGTAGGCAGGGCCAACACTGAAGCTTTCTTT. The chain combines TRBV9 with TRBJ1-1, with D possibly TRBD1 on 5 matching bases. The V end lost 0 bases, the J end lost 2 bases, and 8 bases lay between the germline ends. The germline gives CDR1 SGDLS, CDR2 YYNGEE. This CDR3 contains 14 residues. Full variable domain (outside the CDR3, taken from reference TRBV9 and TRBJ1-1): DSGVTQTPKHLITATGQRVTLRCSPRSGDLSVYWYQQSLDQGLQFLIQYYNGEERAKGNILERFSAQQFPDLHSELNLSSLELGDSALYFCASSVGRANTEAFFGQGTRLTVV.